Listed below are T cell receptor beta chains from one sample, sequenced in a study of blood T cell repertoires in COVID-19. Measured with immunoSEQ multiplex PCR; TCRdb has only the in-frame clones, and not every one. This table has 52,000 or so clones, roughly 90% appearing once. Specimen: peripheral blood. The receptors shown here come from a woman aged 80 or over with acute or convalescent COVID-19. The CDR3 runs from the conserved cysteine through the conserved F or W. Each record gives: CDR3 length, J gene, clone size, V gene, D gene, CDR3 DNA, CDR3 protein. D genes are given only for firm matches. The size field is filled for only some rows; it gives once, few, many or a size class.

cdr3_length: 16; j_call: TRBJ2-2; clone_size: NA; v_call: TRBV19; d_call: NA; cdr3_nt: TGTGCCAGCGCGACAGGACTAGGACTAGGAGGCGGGGAGCTGTTTTTT; cdr3_aa: CASATGLGLGGGELFF
cdr3_length: 15; j_call: TRBJ1-5; clone_size: NA; v_call: TRBV30; d_call: TRBD1; cdr3_nt: TGTGCCTGGAGTGTTGCAGGGGGCGATCATCAGCCCCAGCATTTT; cdr3_aa: CAWSVAGGDHQPQHF
cdr3_length: 14; j_call: TRBJ1-4; clone_size: NA; v_call: TRBV7-2; d_call: TRBD1; cdr3_nt: TGTGCCAGCAGCGGGACAGGGGGGAATGAAAAACTGTTTTTT; cdr3_aa: CASSGTGGNEKLFF
cdr3_length: 15; j_call: TRBJ1-2; clone_size: NA; v_call: TRBV9; d_call: TRBD1; cdr3_nt: TGTGCCAGCAGCCCCCGGGACAGTGCTAACTATGGCTACACCTTC; cdr3_aa: CASSPRDSANYGYTF
cdr3_length: 14; j_call: TRBJ1-2; clone_size: NA; v_call: TRBV5-6; d_call: NA; cdr3_nt: TGTGCCAGCAGCTTGTGGCAGGGGAAACACGGCTACACCTTC; cdr3_aa: CASSLWQGKHGYTF
cdr3_length: 15; j_call: TRBJ1-5; clone_size: NA; v_call: TRBV6-5; d_call: NA; cdr3_nt: TGTGCCAGCAGATCCGGGACTTTAAGCAATCAGCCCCAGCATTTT; cdr3_aa: CASRSGTLSNQPQHF
cdr3_length: 16; j_call: TRBJ2-1; clone_size: NA; v_call: TRBV5-5; d_call: NA; cdr3_nt: TGTGCCAGCAGCTACGGGAGTCTAACGCGATACAATGAGCAGTTCTTC; cdr3_aa: CASSYGSLTRYNEQFF
cdr3_length: 16; j_call: TRBJ2-7; clone_size: NA; v_call: TRBV6-1; d_call: TRBD2; cdr3_nt: TGTGCCAGCAGTGATCCGGGACTAGCGGGAGCCTACGAGCAGTACTTC; cdr3_aa: CASSDPGLAGAYEQYF
cdr3_length: 15; j_call: TRBJ1-1; clone_size: NA; v_call: TRBV30; d_call: TRBD1; cdr3_nt: TGTGCCTGGAGTGGACAGGGGGCCGTGAACACTGAAGCTTTCTTT; cdr3_aa: CAWSGQGAVNTEAFF
cdr3_length: 17; j_call: TRBJ2-7; clone_size: NA; v_call: TRBV7-8; d_call: TRBD2; cdr3_nt: TGTGCCAGCAGCAGATTGTCGGGGACTACTACCTACTACGAGCAGTACTTC; cdr3_aa: CASSRLSGTTTYYEQYF
cdr3_length: 14; j_call: TRBJ2-7; clone_size: NA; v_call: TRBV19; d_call: NA; cdr3_nt: TGTGCCAGTAGTATTGGGGGGTTCAACTACGAGCAGTACTTC; cdr3_aa: CASSIGGFNYEQYF
cdr3_length: 14; j_call: TRBJ2-7; clone_size: once; v_call: TRBV6-5; d_call: TRBD2; cdr3_nt: TGTGCCAGCAGTCTAATAGCGGGATCCAACGAGCAGTACTTC; cdr3_aa: CASSLIAGSNEQYF
cdr3_length: 14; j_call: TRBJ2-7; clone_size: NA; v_call: TRBV5-1; d_call: NA; cdr3_nt: TGCGCCAGCAGGTGGGGGACACCCTCCTACGAGCAGTACTTC; cdr3_aa: CASRWGTPSYEQYF
cdr3_length: 15; j_call: TRBJ1-4; clone_size: NA; v_call: TRBV2; d_call: TRBD1; cdr3_nt: TGTGCCAGCAGCGAGACAGGGGCGACGACTGAAAAACTGTTTTTT; cdr3_aa: CASSETGATTEKLFF
cdr3_length: 13; j_call: TRBJ2-7; clone_size: NA; v_call: TRBV25-1; d_call: TRBD1; cdr3_nt: TGTGCCAGCACCCAGACAGGGAGCTACGAGCAGTACTTC; cdr3_aa: CASTQTGSYEQYF
cdr3_length: 16; j_call: TRBJ2-7; clone_size: NA; v_call: TRBV5-5; d_call: TRBD2; cdr3_nt: TGTGCCAGCAGCTTTGGCCTAGGAACTAGCGGCTACGAGCAGTACTTC; cdr3_aa: CASSFGLGTSGYEQYF
cdr3_length: 17; j_call: TRBJ1-6; clone_size: once; v_call: TRBV9; d_call: NA; cdr3_nt: TGTGCCAGCAGCGTCGACCATGAGGACAAACCTAATTCACCCCTCCACTTT; cdr3_aa: CASSVDHEDKPNSPLHF